A single T cell receptor (beta chain) is shown here with its context. The data were obtained in a study of blood T cell repertoires in COVID-19. About the study: Whether acute or convalescent, the COVID-19 samples came from the United States, Italy and Spain. T cells, B-cell-depleted T cells, or PBMCs provided the cDNA or gDNA that served as material.

In the original analysis: The authors estimated nucleated cell counts from reference gene primer amplification. Clones were sequenced by immunoSEQ multiplex PCR, and TCRdb holds only the in-frame ones, with some missing. V and J calls and clone size come straight from that table; D and trimming were deduced from the DNA. This sample carries 270,000 or so clones, approximately 91% of them seen once, and the ten largest clones take 0.9% to 1%. CDR1 LNHDA and CDR2 SQIVND come from the germline V gene (reference sequence). CDR3 length equals 18 residues. The V gene end was trimmed by 5 bases and the J gene end by 1 base; junction bases not matched to a gene: 10.

The material sequenced was peripheral blood. This sequence was found in a middle-aged woman who had recovered from COVID-19. The V and J genes are TRBV19 and TRBJ2-4; 11 nucleotides agree with TRBD1. The CDR3 loop reads CASSSRTGGIIAKNIQYF. The CDR3, as DNA: TGTGCCAGTAGTTCCCGGACAGGGGGCATAATTGCCAAAAACATTCAGTACTTC. The complete variable domain, with remaining parts taken from reference TRBV19 and TRBJ2-4, reads DGGITQSPKYLFRKEGQNVTLSCEQNLNHDAMYWYRQDPGQGLRLIYYSQIVNDFQKGDIAEGYSVSREKKESFPLTVTSAQKNPTAFYLCASSSRTGGIIAKNIQYFGAGTRLSVL.